A selection of T cell receptor beta chains follows, all from one sample in a study of cytomegalovirus exposure and HLA in healthy donors. The assay was immunoSEQ multiplex PCR, and TCRdb's table has in-frame clones only and misses some. This sample has 150,000 to 200,000 clones, with roughly 87% found just once. The sequencing input was PBMCs. The source is a girl aged 10 to 17 in good health and CMV-seropositive. CDR3s include the opening cysteine and the closing phenylalanine or tryptophan. The D gene is left open where the match is weak. Clone size is given for some rows only: seen once, a few or many times, or a class if the clone is expanded.

TRBJ2-3	TRBV7-6	NA	TRBD1	14	CASSPGQVTDTQYF	TGTGCCAGCAGCCCCGGACAGGTCACAGATACGCAGTATTTT
TRBJ2-7	TRBV30	NA	TRBD1	14	CAWSSGTGTREQYF	TGTGCCTGGAGTTCCGGGACAGGGACGCGAGAGCAGTACTTC
TRBJ2-7	TRBV5-1	once	TRBD2	15	CASSITGTRYYEQYF	TGCGCCAGCAGCATAACCGGGACTAGATACTACGAGCAGTACTTC
TRBJ1-5	TRBV27	NA	NA	14	CASSTTGSNQPQHF	TGTGCCAGCAGTACCACAGGGTCGAATCAGCCCCAGCATTTT
TRBJ2-3	TRBV7-2	few	TRBD2	19	CASSLYVGLAGASTDTQYF	TGTGCCAGCAGCTTATATGTGGGACTAGCGGGGGCCAGCACAGATACGCAGTATTTT
TRBJ1-3	TRBV28	few	TRBD1	14	CASLDRGGGNTIYF	TGTGCCAGTTTGGACAGGGGAGGTGGAAACACCATATATTTT
TRBJ2-7	TRBV7-9	NA	TRBD2	14	CASSFGGSSYEQYF	TGTGCCAGCAGCTTCGGCGGGAGCTCCTACGAGCAGTACTTC
TRBJ2-5	TRBV7-6	once	NA	13	CASSLFARETQYF	TGTGCCAGCAGCTTATTTGCTAGAGAGACCCAGTACTTC
TRBJ2-3	TRBV5-6	NA	TRBD2	15	CASSLPGLSTDTQYF	TGTGCCAGCAGCCTGCCGGGACTATCGACAGATACGCAGTATTTT
TRBJ2-2	TRBV6-6	NA	NA	16	CASRPYESGFTGELFF	TGTGCCAGCAGGCCCTATGAAAGCGGATTCACCGGGGAGCTGTTTTTT
TRBJ1-2	TRBV5-1	NA	TRBD1	15	CASSLGQGAEFGYTF	TGCGCCAGCAGCTTGGGACAGGGGGCTGAATTTGGCTACACCTTC
TRBJ2-2	TRBV18	NA	TRBD1	15	CASSPTGSNTGELFF	TGTGCCAGCTCACCGACAGGGTCGAACACCGGGGAGCTGTTTTTT
TRBJ1-2	TRBV7-2	NA	NA	15	CASSLAGLPGDGYTF	TGTGCCAGCAGCTTAGCGGGACTCCCGGGGGATGGCTACACCTTC
TRBJ2-2	TRBV5-1	few	NA	15	CASSLGRANTGELFF	TGCGCCAGCAGCTTGGGGCGGGCCAACACCGGGGAGCTGTTTTTT
TRBJ2-7	TRBV28	NA	TRBD2	12	CASSGRVNEQYF	TGTGCCAGCAGCGGGAGGGTAAACGAGCAGTACTTC
TRBJ2-7	TRBV6-6	NA	TRBD2	16	CASSYRASGSTYEQYF	TGTGCCAGCAGTTACAGGGCTAGCGGGTCAACCTACGAGCAGTACTTC
TRBJ2-1	TRBV5-1	few	NA	16	CASSLESTIGYNEQFF	TGCGCCAGCAGCTTGGAATCAACGATCGGCTACAATGAGCAGTTCTTC
TRBJ2-3	TRBV7-2	NA	NA	13	CASSPPGGDTQYF	TGTGCCAGCAGCCCTCCTGGAGGAGATACGCAGTATTTT
TRBJ1-2	TRBV5-1	NA	NA	16	CASSLASGRRNYGYTF	TGCGCCAGCAGCTTGGCTAGTGGAAGAAGAAACTATGGCTACACCTTC
TRBJ2-1	TRBV7-2	NA	TRBD2	16	CASSLMGLAGGDEQFF	TGTGCCAGCAGCTTAATGGGACTAGCGGGGGGGGATGAGCAGTTCTTC
TRBJ1-2	TRBV30	NA	TRBD1	15	CAWSRRGLPNYGYTF	TGTGCCTGGAGTCGAAGGGGGCTTCCTAACTATGGCTACACCTTC
TRBJ1-1	TRBV28	NA	TRBD1	13	CASSSPGTDEAFF	TGTGCCAGCAGTTCGCCCGGGACAGATGAAGCTTTCTTT
TRBJ2-5	TRBV4-1	NA	NA	14	CASSQDEGRETQYF	TGCGCCAGCAGCCAAGATGAAGGGAGGGAGACCCAGTACTTC
TRBJ1-4	TRBV7-2	NA	TRBD1	15	CASSRIGTGNEKLFF	TGTGCCAGCAGCCGTATAGGGACAGGAAATGAAAAACTGTTTTTT
TRBJ2-7	TRBV28	NA	TRBD1	14	CASSGGQGDYEQYF	TGTGCCAGCAGTGGGGGACAGGGAGACTACGAGCAGTACTTC
TRBJ2-4	TRBV27	NA	TRBD2	15	CASSLWAGGPFIQYF	TGTGCCAGCAGTTTATGGGCGGGAGGGCCCTTCATTCAGTACTTC
TRBJ2-2	TRBV9	NA	TRBD1	16	CASSGPGTVFTGELFF	TGTGCCAGCAGCGGACCCGGGACAGTCTTCACCGGGGAGCTGTTTTTT
TRBJ2-1	TRBV25-1	NA	TRBD2	13	CASSGPGGDEQFF	TGTGCCAGCAGTGGACCGGGGGGGGATGAGCAGTTCTTC
TRBJ2-1	TRBV15	NA	NA	10	CATSKEEQFF	TGTGCCACCAGCAAGGAGGAGCAGTTCTTC
TRBJ2-5	TRBV7-9	once	TRBD2	16	CSSSFAASGGQETQYF	TGTTCCAGCAGCTTTGCGGCTAGCGGGGGACAAGAGACCCAGTACTTC
TRBJ1-5	TRBV30	NA	TRBD1	13	CAWTGGINQPQHF	TGTGCCTGGACAGGGGGAATCAATCAGCCCCAGCATTTT
TRBJ2-7	TRBV19	NA	TRBD2	13	CASSIGTSYEQYF	TGTGCCAGTAGTATAGGGACTAGCTACGAGCAGTACTTC
TRBJ1-4	TRBV23-1	NA	NA	18	CASSQPRYGASTNEKLFF	TGCGCCAGCAGTCAACCCCGTTACGGAGCCTCAACTAATGAAAAACTGTTTTTT
TRBJ1-2	TRBV6-5	NA	NA	15	CASTLSGASNYGYTF	TGTGCCAGCACATTATCAGGGGCCTCTAACTATGGCTACACCTTC
TRBJ2-1	TRBV5-1	NA	TRBD2	16	CASSHWGTSEYNEQFF	TGCGCCAGCAGCCACTGGGGGACTAGCGAGTACAATGAGCAGTTCTTC
TRBJ1-1	TRBV2	NA	TRBD1	14	CASRETGRNTEAFF	TGTGCCAGCAGAGAGACAGGGAGGAACACTGAAGCTTTCTTT
TRBJ2-1	TRBV28	once	NA	15	CASSLYRGSYNEQFF	TGTGCCAGCAGTTTATACCGGGGCTCCTACAATGAGCAGTTCTTC
TRBJ2-2	TRBV5-4	NA	NA	14	CASSFGRDLGELFF	TGTGCCAGCAGCTTCGGTCGGGATCTCGGGGAGCTGTTTTTT
TRBJ2-7	TRBV14	NA	TRBD1	16	CASSQVVGQGFDEQYF	TGTGCCAGCAGCCAAGTAGTGGGACAGGGTTTCGACGAGCAGTACTTC
TRBJ1-1	TRBV30	NA	NA	14	CAWSVRLGDTEAFF	TGTGCCTGGAGTGTACGTTTAGGGGACACTGAAGCTTTCTTT
TRBJ1-1	TRBV18	NA	NA	20	CASSPNLKTGTREMNTEAFF	TGTGCCAGCTCACCCAACCTCAAAACCGGGACTCGGGAGATGAACACTGAAGCTTTCTTT
TRBJ1-2	TRBV5-6	NA	NA	13	CASSLGTTAGYTF	TGTGCCAGCAGCTTGGGGACAACTGCTGGCTACACCTTC
TRBJ1-1	TRBV4-2	NA	TRBD1	13	CASSQDRETEAFF	TGTGCCAGCAGCCAGGACAGGGAAACTGAAGCTTTCTTT
TRBJ2-7	TRBV6-5	few	TRBD2	15	CASSPGLEGSYEQYF	TGTGCCAGCAGCCCGGGACTAGAGGGTTCCTACGAGCAGTACTTC
TRBJ2-3	TRBV4-3	NA	TRBD2	16	CASSLRLAGGRDTQYF	TGCGCCAGCAGCCTGCGACTAGCGGGGGGGCGTGATACGCAGTATTTT
TRBJ2-7	TRBV28	NA	NA	14	CASSRPAGMYEQYF	TGTGCCAGCTCCCGGCCGGCGGGGATGTACGAGCAGTACTTC